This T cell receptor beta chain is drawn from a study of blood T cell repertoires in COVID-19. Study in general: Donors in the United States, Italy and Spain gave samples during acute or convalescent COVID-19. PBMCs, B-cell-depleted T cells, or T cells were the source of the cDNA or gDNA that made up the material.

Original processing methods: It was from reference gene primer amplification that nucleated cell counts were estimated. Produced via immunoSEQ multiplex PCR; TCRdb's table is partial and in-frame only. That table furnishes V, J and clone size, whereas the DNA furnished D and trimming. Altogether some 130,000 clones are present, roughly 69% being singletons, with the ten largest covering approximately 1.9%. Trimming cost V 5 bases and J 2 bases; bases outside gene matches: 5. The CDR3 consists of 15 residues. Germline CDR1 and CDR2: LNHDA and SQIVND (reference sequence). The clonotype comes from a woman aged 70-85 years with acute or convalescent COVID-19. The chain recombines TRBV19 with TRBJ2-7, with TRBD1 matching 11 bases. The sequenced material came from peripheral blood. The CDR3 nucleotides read TGTGCCAGTAGTCTCAGGGGACAGGGGGCCTACGAGCAGTACTTC. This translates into CASSLRGQGAYEQYF.